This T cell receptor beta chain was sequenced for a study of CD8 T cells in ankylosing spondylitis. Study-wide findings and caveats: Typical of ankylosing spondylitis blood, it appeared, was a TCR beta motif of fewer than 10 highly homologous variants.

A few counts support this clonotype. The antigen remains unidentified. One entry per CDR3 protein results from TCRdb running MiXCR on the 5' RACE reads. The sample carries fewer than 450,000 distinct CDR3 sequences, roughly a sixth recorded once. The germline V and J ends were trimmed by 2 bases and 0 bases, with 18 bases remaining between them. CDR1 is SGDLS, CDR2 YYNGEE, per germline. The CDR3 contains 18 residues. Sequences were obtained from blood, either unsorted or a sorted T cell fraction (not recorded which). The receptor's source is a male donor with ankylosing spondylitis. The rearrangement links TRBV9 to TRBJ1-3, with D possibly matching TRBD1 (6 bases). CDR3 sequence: CASSVAGGGRYSGNTIYF. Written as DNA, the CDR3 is TGTGCCAGCAGCGTCGCGGGAGGGGGACGGTACTCTGGAAACACCATATATTTT.